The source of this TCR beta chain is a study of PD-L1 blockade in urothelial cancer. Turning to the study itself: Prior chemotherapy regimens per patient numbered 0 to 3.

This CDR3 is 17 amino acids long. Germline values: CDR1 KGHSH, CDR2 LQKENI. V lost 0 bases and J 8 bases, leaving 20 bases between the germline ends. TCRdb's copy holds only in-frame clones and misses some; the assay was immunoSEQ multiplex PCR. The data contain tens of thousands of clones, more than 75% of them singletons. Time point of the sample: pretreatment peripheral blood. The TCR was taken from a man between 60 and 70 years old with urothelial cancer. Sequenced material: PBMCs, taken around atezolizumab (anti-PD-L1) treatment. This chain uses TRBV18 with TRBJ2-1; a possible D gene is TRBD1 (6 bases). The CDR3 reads CASSPPKNGPYRDEQFF. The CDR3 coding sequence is TGTGCCAGCTCACCACCGAAGAATGGACCCTACAGGGATGAGCAGTTCTTC.